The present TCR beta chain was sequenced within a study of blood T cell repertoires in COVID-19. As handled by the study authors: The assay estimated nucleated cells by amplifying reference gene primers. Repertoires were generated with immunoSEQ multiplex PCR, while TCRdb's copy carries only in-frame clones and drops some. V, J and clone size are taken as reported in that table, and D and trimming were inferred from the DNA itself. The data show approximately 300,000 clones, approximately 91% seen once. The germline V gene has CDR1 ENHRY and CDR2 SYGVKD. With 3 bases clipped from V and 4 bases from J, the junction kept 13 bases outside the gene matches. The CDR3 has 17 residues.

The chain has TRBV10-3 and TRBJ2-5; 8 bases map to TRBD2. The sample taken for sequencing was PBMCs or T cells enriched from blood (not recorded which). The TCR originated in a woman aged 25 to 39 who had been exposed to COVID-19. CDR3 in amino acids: CAISDYPAGDLGETQYF. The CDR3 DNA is TGTGCCATCAGTGATTATCCAGCGGGGGACCTCGGAGAGACCCAGTACTTC.